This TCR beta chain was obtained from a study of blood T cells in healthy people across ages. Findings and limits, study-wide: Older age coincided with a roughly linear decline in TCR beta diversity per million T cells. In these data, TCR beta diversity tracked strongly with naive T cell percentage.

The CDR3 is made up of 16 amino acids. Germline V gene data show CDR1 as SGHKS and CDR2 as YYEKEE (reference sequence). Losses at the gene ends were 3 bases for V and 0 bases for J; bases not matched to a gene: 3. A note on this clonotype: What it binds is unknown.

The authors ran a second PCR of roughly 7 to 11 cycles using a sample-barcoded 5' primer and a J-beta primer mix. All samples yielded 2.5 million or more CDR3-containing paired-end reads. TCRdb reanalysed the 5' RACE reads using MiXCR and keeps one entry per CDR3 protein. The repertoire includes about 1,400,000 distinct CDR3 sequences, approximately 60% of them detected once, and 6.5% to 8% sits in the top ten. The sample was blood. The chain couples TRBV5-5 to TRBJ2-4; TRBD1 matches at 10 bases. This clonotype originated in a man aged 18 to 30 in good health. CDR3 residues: CASSSGQGIAKNIQYF. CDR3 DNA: TGTGCCAGCAGCTCGGGACAGGGGATAGCCAAAAACATTCAGTACTTC.